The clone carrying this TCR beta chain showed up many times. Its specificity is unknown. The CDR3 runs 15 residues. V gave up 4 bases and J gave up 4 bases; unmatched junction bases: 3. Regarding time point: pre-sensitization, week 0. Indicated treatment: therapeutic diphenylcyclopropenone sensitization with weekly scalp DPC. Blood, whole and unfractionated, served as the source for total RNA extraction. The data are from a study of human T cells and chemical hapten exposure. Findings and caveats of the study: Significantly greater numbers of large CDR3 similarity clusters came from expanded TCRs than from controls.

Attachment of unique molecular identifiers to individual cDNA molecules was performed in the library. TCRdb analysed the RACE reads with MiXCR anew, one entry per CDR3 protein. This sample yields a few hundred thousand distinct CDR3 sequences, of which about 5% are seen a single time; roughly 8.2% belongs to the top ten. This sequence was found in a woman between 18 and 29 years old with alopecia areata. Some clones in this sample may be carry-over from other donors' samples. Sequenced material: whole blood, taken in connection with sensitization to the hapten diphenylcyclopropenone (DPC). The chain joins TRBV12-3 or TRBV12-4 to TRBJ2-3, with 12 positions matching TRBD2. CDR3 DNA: TGTGCCAGCAGTTCTAGCGGGGGGGCCTCAGATACGCAGTATTTT. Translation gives CASSSSGGASDTQYF.